What follows are 8 T cell receptor beta chains derived from one specimen sequenced in a study of shared clonotypes between healthy human individuals. The assay was immunoSEQ multiplex PCR, and TCRdb's table has in-frame clones only and misses some. This sample has about 2 million clones, with approximately 95% found just once. As defined, naive CD8 cells were CD45RO-negative and positively selected for CCR7, with terminally differentiated effector memory CD45RA+ cells excluded. The sequencing sample was made of naive CD8+ T cells sorted from blood. These receptors were collected from a man aged 18 to 30 in good health.

The chain recombines TRBV27 with TRBJ1-2; D gene uncertain. V was clipped by 5 bases and J by 4 bases, with 23 bases between them. Germline V CDR1 and CDR2: MNHEY, SMNVEV (reference sequence). There are 17 residues in the CDR3. The CDR3 DNA sequence: TGTGCCAGCAGTCCATGGACTTTAGATGGATGGTCCTATGGCTACACCTTC. Its translation is CASSPWTLDGWSYGYTF.

The chain's CDR3 is CASRQPGTPNTGELFF. The CDR3 region has the DNA TGTGCCAGCAGACAACCCGGGACACCGAACACCGGGGAGCTGTTTTTT. The V call is TRBV2, the J call TRBJ2-2; TRBD1 is a possible D gene (6 bases). V shed 6 bases and J shed 0 bases, with 14 bases lying between them. Germline values: CDR1 SNHLY, CDR2 FYNNEI. This CDR3 contains 16 residues.

With regard to this clone: This CDR3 is also generated by other DNA sequences in the sample. V and J are TRBV11-2 and TRBJ2-7; D is ambiguous. Germline assignment: CDR1 SGHAT and CDR2 FQNNGV. V was cut by 1 base and J by 4 bases, with 8 bases left in between. There are 13 residues in the CDR3. For the CDR3, the DNA is TGTGCCAGCAGCTTAGGAATCGGTTACGAGCAGTACTTC. It specifies CASSLGIGYEQYF. The variable domain in full, completed from reference TRBV11-2 and TRBJ2-7, reads EAGVAQSPRYKIIEKRQSVAFWCNPISGHATLYWYQQILGQGPKLLIQFQNNGVVDDSQLPKDRFSAERLKGVDSTLKIQPAKLEDSAVYLCASSLGIGYEQYFGPGTRLTVT.

The chain uses TRBV7-9 and TRBJ2-3; 7 nucleotides agree with TRBD2. V lost 1 base and J lost 4; bases outside the gene matches: 5. The CDR3 has 15 amino acids. CDR1 is SEHNR, CDR2 FQNEAQ, per germline (reference sequence). DNA of the CDR3: TGTGCCAGCAGCTTAGAGAGGGGAGGGGCAGATACGCAGTATTTT. This codes for CASSLERGGADTQYF.

The chain has TRBV19 and TRBJ1-4; D is ambiguous. The germline V gene encodes CDR1 LNHDA and CDR2 SQIVND (reference sequence). The V end was cut by 8 bases, the J end by 10 bases, with 8 bases between. The CDR3 consists of 10 residues. The CDR3 loop reads CASWYGKLFF. The CDR3 DNA follows: TGTGCCAGTTGGTACGGAAAACTGTTTTTT.

This chain joins TRBV7-2 and TRBJ1-1; perhaps TRBD1 as D (5 bases). This CDR3 comprises 15 residues. The V end was cut by 3 bases, the J end by 8 bases, with 19 bases between. Per the germline V gene, CDR1 is SGHTA and CDR2 is FQGNSA. The CDR3 nucleotides are TGTGCCAGCAGCTTGTTCGACGAGGGAGCAGGGGAAGCTTTCTTT. This codes for CASSLFDEGAGEAFF.

The chain employs TRBV19 and TRBJ1-5; D remains unclear. Germline V gene lookup returns CDR1 LNHDA and CDR2 SQIVND (reference sequence). The V gene lost 3 bases and the J gene lost 3 bases, with 9 bases spanning the gap. The CDR3 loop spans 14 amino acids. CDR3 DNA: TGTGCCAGTAGTATTTACATTTCCAATCAGCCCCAGCATTTT. It specifies CASSIYISNQPQHF.

This chain links TRBV5-1 with TRBJ2-1, with D tentatively TRBD1 (5 bases). Deletions cut 2 bases from V and 4 bases from J, with 13 bases between. CDR3 length: 15 amino acids. The germline V gene encodes CDR1 SGHRS and CDR2 YFSETQ. The chain's CDR3 is CASSLRTPDYNEQFF. CDR3 nucleotide sequence: TGCGCCAGCAGCTTACGGACACCGGATTACAATGAGCAGTTCTTC. Using reference TRBV5-1 and TRBJ2-1 for the parts outside the CDR3, the full variable domain is KAGVTQTPRYLIKTRGQQVTLSCSPISGHRSVSWYQQTPGQGLQFLFEYFSETQRNKGNFPGRFSGRQFSNSRSEMNVSTLELGDSALYLCASSLRTPDYNEQFFGPGTRLTVL.